Following are 15 T cell receptor beta chains from one sample sequenced in a study of T-cell reconstitution after alpha-beta-depleted transplantation in children. Construction of the TCRbeta library involved unique molecular identifiers. MiXCR, run by TCRdb on the PCR reads, gives a single entry per CDR3 protein. The table lists fewer than 750,000 distinct CDR3 sequences, around 27% of them singletons. Sequencing was performed on PBMCs, taken before TCRalphabeta/CD19-depleted stem cell transplant. The receptors were gathered from a boy under three years old with Wiskott-Aldrich syndrome, due to receive a stem cell transplant.

V usage is TRBV5-1 and J usage is TRBJ2-7, with TRBD2 identical over 11 bases. This CDR3 has 16 amino acids. The ends lost 3 bases at V and 0 bases at J; junction bases unmatched: 5. Germline CDR1 is SGHRS and CDR2 is YFSETQ. The CDR3 here is CASSSRTSGHSYEQYF. The DNA for the CDR3 is TGCGCCAGCAGCTCCAGGACTAGCGGGCACTCCTACGAGCAGTACTTC. The full variable domain, completed using reference TRBV5-1 and TRBJ2-7, is KAGVTQTPRYLIKTRGQQVTLSCSPISGHRSVSWYQQTPGQGLQFLFEYFSETQRNKGNFPGRFSGRQFSNSRSEMNVSTLELGDSALYLCASSSRTSGHSYEQYFGPGTRLTVT.

There are a few counts of this clonotype. This chain joins TRBV7-6 and TRBJ2-7, with 7 bases aligning to TRBD1. Germline V gene lookup returns CDR1 SGHVS and CDR2 FNYEAQ. The CDR3 is 16 residues long. V shed 1 base, J shed 0 bases, and the junction held 6 bases outside the gene matches. DNA of the CDR3: TGTGCCAGCAGCTTAGGGGACAGCCTAGGCTCCTACGAGCAGTACTTC. Encoded protein: CASSLGDSLGSYEQYF.

The chain recombines TRBV27 with TRBJ1-6; 7 positions match TRBD1. The CDR3 consists of 19 residues. V was pared by 4 bases and J by 7 bases, with 19 bases of the junction left unmatched. Germline CDR1 and CDR2: MNHEY and SMNVEV (reference sequence). CDR3 in amino acids: CASSSGSSFLTRGNSPLHF. The CDR3 coding sequence is TGTGCCAGCAGTTCGGGCAGCAGTTTCCTCACCAGGGGGAATTCACCCCTCCACTTT.

The rearrangement uses TRBV7-8 and TRBJ1-5; TRBD1 is a possible D gene (6 bases). CDR1 is SGHVS and CDR2 is FQNEAQ in the germline V gene. This CDR3 region has 14 residues. The germline V and J ends were trimmed by 5 bases and 5 bases, with 13 bases remaining between them. DNA of the CDR3: TGTGCCAGCAGCGTGGGGGGCGGTTATCAGCCCCAGCATTTT. Its protein product is CASSVGGGYQPQHF.

The table lists this clonotype with a few counts. The chain combines TRBV6-5 with TRBJ2-7; 8 positions match TRBD2. The germline V gene has CDR1 MNHEY and CDR2 SVGAGI. The CDR3 totals 17 residues. V shed 2 bases, J shed 0 bases, and the junction held 9 bases outside the gene matches. CDR3 in amino acids: CASSYGGSGGSSYEQYF. In DNA form, the CDR3 reads TGTGCCAGCAGTTACGGGGGGAGCGGGGGTAGCTCCTACGAGCAGTACTTC.

V and J are TRBV7-6 and TRBJ1-5, with D possibly TRBD1 on 6 matching bases. The CDR3 runs 17 residues. V lost 4 bases and J lost 5, with 21 bases in between. Germline values: CDR1 SGHVS, CDR2 FNYEAQ. The CDR3 is CASSSKMGHTSYQPQHF. The CDR3 DNA sequence: TGTGCCAGCAGCTCTAAAATGGGACACACATCTTATCAGCCCCAGCATTTT.

This chain joins TRBV5-1 and TRBJ2-3; D is unresolved. V was shortened by 0 bases and J by 2 bases, with 10 bases between the two germline ends. The CDR3 loop spans 15 amino acids. In germline, CDR1 is SGHRS, CDR2 YFSETQ. CDR3 protein: CASSLDSIVTDTQYF. CDR3 nucleotide sequence: TGCGCCAGCAGCTTGGATTCGATCGTCACAGATACGCAGTATTTT.

V and J are TRBV4-1 and TRBJ2-2; D is undetermined. The germline gives CDR1 MGHRA, CDR2 YSYEKL. V dropped 4 bases and J dropped 0 bases, with 9 bases sitting between them. This CDR3 has 15 residues. CDR3 nucleotide sequence: TGCGCCAGCAGCCGTGAGGCGGCGAACACCGGGGAGCTGTTTTTT. Encoded protein: CASSREAANTGELFF.

V and J are TRBV5-1 and TRBJ2-1; D might be TRBD2 (6 bases). The CDR3 has 12 residues. The V end lost 6 bases, the J end lost 8 bases, and 12 bases lay between the germline ends. Germline assignment: CDR1 SGHRS and CDR2 YFSETQ. CDR3 protein: CASTLGGYEQFF. The CDR3 bases are TGCGCCAGCACCCTTGGGGGGTATGAGCAGTTCTTC. The variable domain in full, with the rest retrieved from reference TRBV5-1 and TRBJ2-1, is KAGVTQTPRYLIKTRGQQVTLSCSPISGHRSVSWYQQTPGQGLQFLFEYFSETQRNKGNFPGRFSGRQFSNSRSEMNVSTLELGDSALYLCASTLGGYEQFFGPGTRLTVL.

The rearrangement links TRBV20-1 to TRBJ1-5, with D perhaps TRBD1 (6 bases). This CDR3 is 15 amino acids long. The ends were cut back, 2 bases at V and 7 bases at J, with 18 bases in the middle. Per the germline V gene, CDR1 is DFQATT and CDR2 is SNEGSKA (reference sequence). CDR3 loop: CSARFTGPELQPQHF. DNA of the CDR3: TGCAGTGCTAGATTCACAGGGCCAGAATTACAGCCCCAGCATTTT.

This clonotype was detected only a few times. The V and J genes are TRBV20-1 and TRBJ2-1; TRBD2 matches 8 bases. Germline lookup yields CDR1 DFQATT and CDR2 SNEGSKA (reference sequence). The CDR3 is 15 residues long. Unmatched junction bases numbered 7, after V lost 0 bases and J lost 6 bases. DNA of the CDR3: TGCAGTGCTAGAGAGGCTAGCGGGCCAGGCAATGAGCAGTTCTTC. It codes for CSAREASGPGNEQFF.

V usage is TRBV24-1 and J usage is TRBJ2-6; no reliable D call. V was clipped by 4 bases and J by 0 bases, with 6 bases between them. The CDR3 extends over 15 amino acids. The germline V gene has CDR1 KGHDR and CDR2 SFDVKD. DNA of the CDR3: TGTGCCACCAGTGACTACTTCTCTGGGGCCAACGTCCTGACTTTC. Its translation is CATSDYFSGANVLTF.

This clonotype has just a few counts. V and J are TRBV28 and TRBJ2-5; D gene ambiguous. V lost 5 bases and J lost 3, with 13 bases in between. The CDR3 loop spans 14 amino acids. The germline gives CDR1 MDHEN, CDR2 SYDVKM. The DNA of the CDR3 is TGTGCCAGCAGTCACTCCTTTCAGGAAGAGACCCAGTACTTC. As protein: CASSHSFQEETQYF. Filled out from reference TRBV28 and TRBJ2-5, the complete variable domain reads DVKVTQSSRYLVKRTGEKVFLECVQDMDHENMFWYRQDPGLGLRLIYFSYDVKMKEKGDIPEGYSVSREKKERFSLILESASTNQTSMYLCASSHSFQEETQYFGPGTRLLVL.

V usage is TRBV12-3 or TRBV12-4 and J usage is TRBJ1-5; D remains ambiguous. The V gene lost 0 bases and the J gene lost 1 base, with 7 bases spanning the gap. The CDR3 totals 15 residues. The CDR3 bases are TGTGCCAGCAGTTTAGCGGAGAGGAGCAATCAGCCCCAGCATTTT. Translation gives CASSLAERSNQPQHF.

The V gene is TRBV11-2, the J gene TRBJ2-3; 10 bases are a match to TRBD2. CDR1 is SGHAT and CDR2 is FQNNGV in the germline V gene. Trimming took 4 bases from V and 0 from J; bases not matched to a gene: 7. The CDR3 runs 17 residues. The CDR3 is CASSWTSGKISTDTQYF. The CDR3, as DNA: TGTGCCAGCAGCTGGACTAGCGGTAAAATTAGCACAGATACGCAGTATTTT. The variable domain in full, with the rest retrieved from reference TRBV11-2 and TRBJ2-3, is EAGVAQSPRYKIIEKRQSVAFWCNPISGHATLYWYQQILGQGPKLLIQFQNNGVVDDSQLPKDRFSAERLKGVDSTLKIQPAKLEDSAVYLCASSWTSGKISTDTQYFGPGTRLTVL.